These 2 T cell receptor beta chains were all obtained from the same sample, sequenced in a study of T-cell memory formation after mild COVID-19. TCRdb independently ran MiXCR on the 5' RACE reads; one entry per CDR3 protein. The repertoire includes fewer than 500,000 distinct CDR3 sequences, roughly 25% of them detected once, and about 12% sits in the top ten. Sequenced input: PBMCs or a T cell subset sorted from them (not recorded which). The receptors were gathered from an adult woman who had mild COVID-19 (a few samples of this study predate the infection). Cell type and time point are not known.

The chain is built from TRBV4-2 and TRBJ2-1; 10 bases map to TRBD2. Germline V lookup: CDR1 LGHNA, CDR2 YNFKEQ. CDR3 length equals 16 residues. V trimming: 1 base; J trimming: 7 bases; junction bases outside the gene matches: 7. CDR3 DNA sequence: TGTGCCAGCAGCCAAGTGGGGCTAGCGGGAGCAAATGAGCAGTTCTTC. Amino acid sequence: CASSQVGLAGANEQFF.

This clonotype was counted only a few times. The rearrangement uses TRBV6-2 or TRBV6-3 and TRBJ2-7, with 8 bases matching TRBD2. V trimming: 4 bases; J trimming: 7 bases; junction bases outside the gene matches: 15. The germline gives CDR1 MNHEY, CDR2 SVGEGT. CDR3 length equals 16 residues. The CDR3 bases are TGTGCCAGCAGTTCAGCGGGAGTTTTAGGATACAAGGAGCAGTACTTC. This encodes CASSSAGVLGYKEQYF.